The rows below give T cell receptor beta chains drawn from one sample of a study of cytomegalovirus exposure and HLA in healthy donors. Clones were read by immunoSEQ multiplex PCR, and TCRdb kept only the in-frame ones, dropping some. The top ten clones hold less than 3% of a sample with approximately 170,000 clones, roughly 60% of them seen once. Sequenced: PBMCs. All receptors come from a man aged 40-49 years in good health and CMV-seronegative. Both conserved end residues are part of each CDR3. A D gene is named only where the DNA matches it firmly. Clone size appears in some rows only: once, few, many, or a class for an expanded clone.

>.|TRBV30|TRBJ1-2|few
TGTGCCTGGAGCGTACCCCTGCCAGGTGGCTACACCTTC
CAWSVPLPGGYTF
>TRBD2|TRBV7-9|TRBJ2-1|.
TGTGCCAGCAGCCTTGGGACTAGCGGTACGAGCTCCTACAATGAGCAGTTCTTC
CASSLGTSGTSSYNEQFF
>TRBD1|TRBV30|TRBJ1-4|.
TGTGCCTGGAGTAGACAGGGAAATGAAAAACTGTTTTTT
CAWSRQGNEKLFF
>.|TRBV11-2|TRBJ2-6|few
TGTGCCAGCAGCTACCGGATGCGACTACTTGGGGCCAACGTCCTGACTTTC
CASSYRMRLLGANVLTF
>TRBD1|TRBV19|TRBJ1-4|.
TGTGCCAGTAGTATGACGGGACAGGTTGCTCAAAAACTGTTTTTT
CASSMTGQVAQKLFF
>.|TRBV19|TRBJ2-6|.
TGTGCCAGTAGTAAAACTGACTCTGGGGCCAACGTCCTGACTTTC
CASSKTDSGANVLTF
>TRBD2|TRBV7-9|TRBJ2-2|.
TGTGCCAGCAAGGGCGGCGGGGGTACCGGGGAGCTGTTTTTT
CASKGGGGTGELFF
>TRBD1|TRBV5-4|TRBJ1-1|.
TGTGCCAGCAGCTCCGGTGGAGGGGGCGGGGAAGCTTTCTTT
CASSSGGGGGEAFF
>.|TRBV2|TRBJ1-1|.
TGTGCCAGCAGTGTCGGGGAAGTGGCTTTCTTT
CASSVGEVAFF
>TRBD1|TRBV7-9|TRBJ2-1|few
TGTGCCAGCAGCACCCCATGGGTTAGACAGGGGATCGACAATGAGCAGTTCTTC
CASSTPWVRQGIDNEQFF
>TRBD2|TRBV5-6|TRBJ2-3|.
TGTGCCAGCAGCGGGATTCCGGGACTAGCAGATACGCAGTATTTT
CASSGIPGLADTQYF
>TRBD2|TRBV6-5|TRBJ2-3|.
TGTGCCAGCACCGGGACTAGCGGGGGACCTGATCCGCAGTATTTT
CASTGTSGGPDPQYF
>TRBD1|TRBV5-6|TRBJ1-2|few
TGTGCCAGCAGCTTGATCGAAACAGGGGGCTATGGCTACACCTTC
CASSLIETGGYGYTF
>.|TRBV19|TRBJ1-2|.
TGTGCCAGTAGTATGATCTTTACAGATTCGACTAACTATGGCTACACCTTC
CASSMIFTDSTNYGYTF
>TRBD1|TRBV15|TRBJ1-3|few
TGTGCCACCAGCAGGAGACAGGGACCCTCTGGAAACACCATATATTTT
CATSRRQGPSGNTIYF
>.|TRBV11-1|TRBJ2-2|.
TGTGCCAGCAGCTTAGGGAGCACCGGGGAGCTGTTTTTT
CASSLGSTGELFF
>.|TRBV15|TRBJ2-7|few
TGTGCCACCAGCAGAGATCAGGGTTTCTACGAGCAGTACTTC
CATSRDQGFYEQYF
>.|TRBV6-5|TRBJ1-6|.
TGTGCCAGCAGTTACTCGGGCCTCACAGGAGATTCACCCCTCCACTTT
CASSYSGLTGDSPLHF
>.|TRBV7-8|TRBJ1-5|.
TGTGCCAGCAGCTTAGTCCCGGGGGTAGGGCAGCCCCAGCATTTT
CASSLVPGVGQPQHF
>TRBD2|TRBV13|TRBJ2-7|.
TGTGCCAGCAGCCCCGGACTAGCGGGAGTACCCTACGAGCAGTACTTC
CASSPGLAGVPYEQYF
>TRBD2|TRBV4-2|TRBJ2-5|.
TGTGCCAGCAACCCTAGCGGGTACAGCGAGACCCAGTACTTC
CASNPSGYSETQYF
>TRBD1|TRBV19|TRBJ2-1|.
TGTGCCAGTAGTTTCACCGGGACAGCAAACAATGAGCAGTTCTTC
CASSFTGTANNEQFF
>.|TRBV6-5|TRBJ1-5|.
TGTGCCAGCAGTTCTAGCGTTGCTCAGCCCCAGCATTTT
CASSSSVAQPQHF
>TRBD1|TRBV29-1|TRBJ1-2|few
TGCAGCGCGGGGGACAGGGATGGCTATGGCTACACCTTC
CSAGDRDGYGYTF
>.|TRBV28|TRBJ2-4|few
TGTGCCAGCAGTTTTAATTTCGGGGGAATCGGAGGGGAGGCCAAAAACATTCAGTACTTC
CASSFNFGGIGGEAKNIQYF
>.|TRBV27|TRBJ2-7|few
TGTGCCAGCAGTTTCAAACCCCTATTGGGACTCTACGAGCAGTACTTC
CASSFKPLLGLYEQYF
>TRBD2|TRBV5-4|TRBJ2-5|.
TGTGCCAGCACCACGGGGGGCCTAGCGGGGGAGACCCAGTACTTC
CASTTGGLAGETQYF
>TRBD2|TRBV19|TRBJ2-1|.
TGTGCCACGAGACCGGGACTAGGGGTCAATGAGCAGTTCTTC
CATRPGLGVNEQFF
>.|TRBV30|TRBJ2-1|once
TGTGCCTGGAGTATCGGGAAGCGGGCCAATGAGCAGTTCTTC
CAWSIGKRANEQFF
>TRBD1|TRBV5-1|TRBJ2-7|few
TGCGCCAGCAGCTGGACAGGGGGGTGGGAGCAGTACTTC
CASSWTGGWEQYF
>TRBD2|TRBV10-3|TRBJ2-4|few
TGTGCCATCGGAGAGCGGGATCTGGCCAAAAACATTCAGTACTTC
CAIGERDLAKNIQYF
>TRBD2|TRBV11-2|TRBJ2-5|.
TGTGCCAGCAGCTTAGGACGGTTCGGCGGGGGAACCCAAGAGACCCAGTACTTC
CASSLGRFGGGTQETQYF
>TRBD1|TRBV27|TRBJ2-7|.
TGTGCCAGCAGACCTCCGGGACAGGGTGTCTACGAGCAGTACTTC
CASRPPGQGVYEQYF
>.|TRBV11-3|TRBJ2-1|once
TGTGCCAGCAGCTTAGCGGGGGGCGGGAATGAGCAGTTCTTC
CASSLAGGGNEQFF
>.|TRBV9|TRBJ2-5|.
TGTGCCAGCAGTCGGTGGCTTCAGGGCGGAGAGACCCAGTACTTC
CASSRWLQGGETQYF
>.|TRBV7-9|TRBJ2-5|.
TGTGCCAGCAGCTTAGCAACTTTCAACCGGGAGACCCAGTACTTC
CASSLATFNRETQYF
>.|TRBV5-4|TRBJ2-7|.
TGTGCCAGCAGCTTGGCGGCGGGAATCTACGAGCAGTACTTC
CASSLAAGIYEQYF
>TRBD2|TRBV10-3|TRBJ2-3|.
TGTGCCATCAGTGCAGGACTAGCGGGAGCCTTTGGAGATACGCAGTATTTT
CAISAGLAGAFGDTQYF
>.|TRBV5-4|TRBJ2-5|few
TGTGCCAGCAGCTCCCCCGCGGGGCAGATCCAAGAGACCCAGTACTTC
CASSSPAGQIQETQYF
>.|TRBV9|TRBJ2-1|.
TGTGCCAGCAGCGAAGTGAGCTCCTACAATGAGCAGTTCTTC
CASSEVSSYNEQFF
>.|TRBV6-5|TRBJ1-2|.
TGTGCCAGCAGTTACTCGAGAGGGTATGGCTACACCTTC
CASSYSRGYGYTF
>TRBD1|TRBV28|TRBJ1-5|.
TGTGCCAGCAGTTCTAACAGGGGGGGGTATCAGCCCCAGCATTTT
CASSSNRGGYQPQHF
>.|TRBV10-2|TRBJ1-2|few
TGCGCCAGCTCGGAGGGTTTAGGCTACACCTTC
CASSEGLGYTF
>.|TRBV2|TRBJ1-5|few
TGTGCCAGCAGCCCCGGACAGTCCACGCAGCCCCAGCATTTT
CASSPGQSTQPQHF
>.|TRBV5-4|TRBJ1-2|few
TGTGCCAGCAGCTTGGCAGGGGCCAGGGGCGGCTACACCTTC
CASSLAGARGGYTF
>.|TRBV7-9|TRBJ2-1|.
TGTGCCAGCAGCCTGACTAGTTGGGATGAGCAGTTCTTC
CASSLTSWDEQFF
>TRBD2|TRBV2|TRBJ2-7|.
TGTGCCAGCAGTACTAGCGGGGATGAGCAGTACTTC
CASSTSGDEQYF
>.|TRBV2|TRBJ2-7|few
TGTGCCAGCACAATAGGGACATACGAGCAGTACTTC
CASTIGTYEQYF
>TRBD1|TRBV6-6|TRBJ1-4|.
TGTGCCAGCAGTACCCGGACAGGGGCTAATGAAAAACTGTTTTTT
CASSTRTGANEKLFF
>.|TRBV6-5|TRBJ2-7|.
TGTGCCAGCAGCCTACAGGGTTACGAGCAGTACTTC
CASSLQGYEQYF
>.|TRBV10-2|TRBJ1-2|once
TGCGCCAGCAGTGACCGGGGAAGCGACTATGGCTACACCTTC
CASSDRGSDYGYTF
>TRBD2|TRBV19|TRBJ2-1|.
TGTGCCAGTAGCAGGGGAAGCGGGGGAGGCTACAATGAGCAGTTCTTC
CASSRGSGGGYNEQFF
>.|TRBV2|TRBJ2-5|.
TGTGCCAGCAGTGAATGGGCTACCGAGACCCAGTACTTC
CASSEWATETQYF
>.|TRBV7-2|TRBJ2-7|.
TGTGCCAGCAGCCCTTTGGGAGGAGGATACGAGCAGTACTTC
CASSPLGGGYEQYF
>TRBD2|TRBV9|TRBJ2-7|.
TGTGCCAGCAGCGTGGGAGGGAGCGAGCAGTACTTC
CASSVGGSEQYF
>.|TRBV27|TRBJ1-6|.
TGTGCCAGCAGTTTACGTAATTCACCCCTCCACTTT
CASSLRNSPLHF
>TRBD1|TRBV5-6|TRBJ1-4|.
TGTGCCAGCAGCTTGGGGACAGGGGGAGGAGAAAAACTGTTTTTT
CASSLGTGGGEKLFF